This T cell receptor beta chain stems from a study of OX40 agonist ivuxolimab in advanced cancers. In terms of the full investigation: Ivuxolimab, which targeted the costimulatory receptor OX40 (CD134), was an agonistic, fully human IgG2 monoclonal antibody. Intravenous ivuxolimab was administered to patients every 2 weeks at six dose levels: 0.01, 0.1, 0.3, 1.5, 3 and 10 mg/kg. Among the approximately 50 dose-escalation patients, 19 had hepatocellular carcinoma, approximately 15 melanoma, 9 renal cell carcinoma and 9 head and neck cancer. A male proportion of 70% to 90% and a mean age of approximately 55 years, ranging from about 20 to 80, were recorded for the dose-escalation cohort. Prior anti-PD-1, anti-PD-L1 or anti-CTLA-4 therapy was permitted, and approximately 41% of dose-escalation patients had received checkpoint inhibitors. Partial responses were achieved by three dose-escalation patients, of whom one had hepatocellular carcinoma and two had cutaneous melanoma. Peripheral TCRbeta sequencing aimed to test whether ivuxolimab altered TCR sequence diversity and caused clonal T-cell expansion. The paper covers the monotherapy dose-escalation part of the phase I ivuxolimab trial, which included N of about 50 patients.

To sequence the TCRbeta CDR3 region, genomic DNA was isolated from the sorted cells. The immunoSEQ Assay was used for sequencing of TCRbeta CDR3 regions. TCRdb took over this immuneACCESS table, retaining in-frame rearrangements with V and J assigned. Such tables are incomplete; in checked studies, under half of the missing clones stem from an unresolved V gene, and the remainder is unexplained. For this sample there are some 99,000 clones; roughly 85% appear just once. The ten largest clones represent approximately 0.5% of the sample. Patients with autoimmune disease history or receiving systemic immunosuppression were excluded from the trial. In every dose cohort, peripheral blood was drawn for TCR sequencing at baseline, cycle 4 day 1, and cycle 7 day 1. Samples were obtained from an open-label, multicenter, first-in-human phase I dose-escalation trial of ivuxolimab. The trial enrolled adults with locally advanced or metastatic head and neck squamous cell, hepatocellular, melanoma or renal cell carcinoma. Before TCR sequencing, CD4+ T cells and CD8+ T cells from peripheral blood were sorted into separate populations.

On the study overall, not on this receptor specifically: Which antigens the clonally expanded peripheral T cells were specific for was not determined. Low levels of normalized T-cell clonal expansion were also seen in some patients who did not respond. Partial responders in the 0.1-3.0 mg/kg groups had among the lowest normalized peripheral clonal expansion, especially among CD8+ T cells. After ivuxolimab, CD8+ T cells had more expanded clones than CD4+ T cells on average. At doses of 0.1 to 3.0 mg/kg, clonal expansion of both CD4+ and CD8+ T cells in blood was seen between baseline and week 6.

With respect to this clone: Which antigen it targets is not known. It has no much larger one-base neighbor in the sample; base qualities were not kept.

This sequence originates from an adult with an advanced solid tumor such as melanoma, head and neck, liver or kidney cancer. The sample was CD4+ or CD8+ T cells sorted from blood, taken in a trial of the OX40 agonist ivuxolimab.

The DNA sequence follows: TGTGCCAGCAGCCTGATGGGACAGGGTCCCCTCGAGCAGTACTTC. This translates into CASSLMGQGPLEQYF. The chain links TRBV11-2 with TRBJ2-7; 9 central bases correspond to TRBD1. According to the germline V gene, CDR1 reads SGHAT and CDR2 reads FQNNGV. The CDR3 measures 15 amino acids from cysteine to phenylalanine. Solely the CDR3 DNA is kept, with 45 bases framed from the first base. V and J are trimmed by 5 bases and 6 bases, and the gene matches miss 11 bases of the junction.